The 9 T cell receptor beta chains below were found in one sample sequenced in a study of shared T cell receptors in the human thymus. Assay: immunoSEQ multiplex PCR; the TCRdb copy retains only in-frame clones and omits some. The sample lists roughly 550,000 clones, about 80% occurring once. The same sample was also used in a study of human thymus T cells.

The sample consisted of thymocytes. The receptor set was obtained from a boy younger than two with a congenital heart defect.

This chain connects TRBV2 to TRBJ1-5; 9 nucleotides agree with TRBD1. The CDR3 spans 16 residues. Germline V gives CDR1 SNHLY, CDR2 FYNNEI. Trimming at V came to 6 bases and at J to 4 bases, leaving 10 bases not matched to a gene. The CDR3 reads CASSDTGTGPNQPQHF. CDR3 coding DNA: TGTGCCAGCAGCGACACCGGGACAGGGCCGAATCAGCCCCAGCATTTT.

The chain couples TRBV2 to TRBJ2-1; possible D gene TRBD2, 6 bases. CDR1 is SNHLY, CDR2 FYNNEI, per germline. V lost 5 bases and J lost 5, with 19 bases in between. This CDR3 spans 16 amino acids. The CDR3 DNA reads TGTGCCAGCAGTCCTTTTAGCGGACTGAGACACAATGAGCAGTTCTTC. Protein product: CASSPFSGLRHNEQFF.

V is TRBV5-1 and J is TRBJ2-1; 10 bases map to TRBD2. Germline assignment: CDR1 SGHRS and CDR2 YFSETQ. J lost 6 bases, V lost 3 bases, and 9 bases had no gene match. The CDR3 has 16 residues. The DNA of the CDR3 is TGCGCCAGCAGCTCCTCCCGTAGCGGGAGGTTCAATGAGCAGTTCTTC. It codes for CASSSSRSGRFNEQFF.

The V call is TRBV6-6, the J call TRBJ2-1; 10 positions agree with TRBD2. The CDR3 runs to 15 residues. Germline V CDR1 and CDR2: MNHNY, SVGAGI (reference sequence). The DNA of the CDR3 is TGTGCGGGCAGCGGGAGGGAATTAGATTACAATGAGCAGTTCTTC. Translating it yields CAGSGRELDYNEQFF.

This chain connects TRBV27 to TRBJ2-7, with D possibly being TRBD1 (5 bases). The CDR3 is made up of 15 amino acids. Trimming removed 2 bases from V and 1 base from J, with 12 bases in between. Germline V CDR1 and CDR2: MNHEY, SMNVEV (reference sequence). The CDR3 protein is CASSLGAGISYEQYF. In DNA form, the CDR3 reads TGTGCCAGCAGTTTAGGGGCAGGGATATCCTACGAGCAGTACTTC.

This sequence joins TRBV29-1 and TRBJ1-1; no firm D call. This CDR3 is 15 amino acids long. V was trimmed by 3 bases and J by 6 bases, leaving 20 bases between them. Germline CDR1 and CDR2: SQVTM and ANQGSEA. The DNA of the CDR3 is TGCAGCGTTGAGGGAGGACTGGGGTGCAAAGCTGAAGCTTTCTTT. It is translated as CSVEGGLGCKAEAFF.

This clone has a handful of counts. This chain connects TRBV4-1 to TRBJ2-1; 8 positions match TRBD1. The CDR3 consists of 17 residues. The germline CDR1 and CDR2 sequences are MGHRA and YSYEKL. V dropped 3 bases and J dropped 8; count of bases not matched to a gene: 15. CDR3 amino acids: CASSHPVDRGLTHEQFF. In DNA, the CDR3 is TGCGCCAGCAGCCACCCCGTTGACAGGGGTTTGACCCATGAGCAGTTCTTC.

The chain combines TRBV15 with TRBJ1-1; 9 positions agree with TRBD1. Trimming cost V 0 bases and J 11 bases; bases outside gene matches: 4. The CDR3 consists of 13 residues. Per the germline V gene, CDR1 is LNHNV and CDR2 is YYDKDF (reference sequence). CDR3 in DNA: TGTGCCACCAGCAGAGATCCGGGACAGGGTGCTTTCTTT. Translating gives CATSRDPGQGAFF.

This clone was found once. V gene TRBV6-5 combines with J gene TRBJ2-7, with 10 bases aligning to TRBD1. V lost 6 bases to trimming and J lost 0 bases; unmatched junction nucleotides: 2. The CDR3 extends over 14 amino acids. Germline lookup yields CDR1 MNHEY and CDR2 SVGAGI. The CDR3 loop is CASRGQGSSYEQYF. The CDR3 DNA sequence: TGTGCCAGCAGGGGACAGGGGAGCTCCTACGAGCAGTACTTC.